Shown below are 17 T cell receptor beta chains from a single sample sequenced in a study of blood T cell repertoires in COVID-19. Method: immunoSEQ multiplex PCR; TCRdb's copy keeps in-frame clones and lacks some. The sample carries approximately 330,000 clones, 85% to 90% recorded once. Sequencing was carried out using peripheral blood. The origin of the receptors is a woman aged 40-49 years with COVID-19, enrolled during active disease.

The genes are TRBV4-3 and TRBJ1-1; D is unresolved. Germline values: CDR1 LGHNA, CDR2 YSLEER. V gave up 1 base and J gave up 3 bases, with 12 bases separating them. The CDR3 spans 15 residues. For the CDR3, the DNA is TGCGCCAGCAGCCAAGGAGGGTTTCGTGACACTGAAGCTTTCTTT. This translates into CASSQGGFRDTEAFF.

CDR3 loop: CASKLRTGNTGELFF. CDR3 nucleotide sequence: TGCGCCAGCAAACTGAGGACAGGGAACACCGGGGAGCTGTTTTTT. The V gene is TRBV5-1, the J gene TRBJ2-2, with TRBD1 matching over 7 bases. The germline V gene encodes CDR1 SGHRS and CDR2 YFSETQ. The CDR3 is 15 residues long. After removal of 6 bases from V and 1 base from J, the junction contained 6 bases not matched to a gene.

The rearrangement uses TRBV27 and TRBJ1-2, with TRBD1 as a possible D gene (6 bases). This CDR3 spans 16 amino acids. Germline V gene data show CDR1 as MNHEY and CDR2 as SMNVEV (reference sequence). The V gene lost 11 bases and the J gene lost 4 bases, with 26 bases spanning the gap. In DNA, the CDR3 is TGTGCCCGCGGGGGGGGCAGGGATAGGGGTCGCTATGGCTACACCTTC. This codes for CARGGGRDRGRYGYTF.

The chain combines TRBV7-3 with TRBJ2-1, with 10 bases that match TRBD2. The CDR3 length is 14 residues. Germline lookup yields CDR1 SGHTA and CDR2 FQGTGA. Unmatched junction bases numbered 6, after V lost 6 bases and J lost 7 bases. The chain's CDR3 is CASSPLAGLNEQFF. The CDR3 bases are TGTGCCAGCAGTCCACTAGCGGGGCTGAATGAGCAGTTCTTC.

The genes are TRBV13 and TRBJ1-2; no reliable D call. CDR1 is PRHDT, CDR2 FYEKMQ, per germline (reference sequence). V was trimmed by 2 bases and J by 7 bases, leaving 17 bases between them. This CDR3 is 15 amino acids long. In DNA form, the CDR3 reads TGTGCCAGCAGCTTAACGCAGGTGCCCTATGCTGGCTACACCTTC. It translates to CASSLTQVPYAGYTF.

CDR3 residues: CASSPRLAETYNEQFF. The CDR3 DNA follows: TGTGCCAGCTCACCCCGACTAGCGGAAACCTACAATGAGCAGTTCTTC. This chain links TRBV18 with TRBJ2-1; TRBD2 aligns across 9 bases. Per germline, CDR1 KGHSH and CDR2 LQKENI. Germline trimming cut 3 bases from V and 2 bases from J; bases unmatched to any gene: 5. CDR3 size: 16 residues. Complete variable domain (other parts from reference TRBV18 and TRBJ2-1): NAGVMQNPRHLVRRRGQEARLRCSPMKGHSHVYWYRQLPEEGLKFMVYLQKENIIDESGMPKERFSAEFPKEGPSILRIQQVVRGDSAAYFCASSPRLAETYNEQFFGPGTRLTVL.

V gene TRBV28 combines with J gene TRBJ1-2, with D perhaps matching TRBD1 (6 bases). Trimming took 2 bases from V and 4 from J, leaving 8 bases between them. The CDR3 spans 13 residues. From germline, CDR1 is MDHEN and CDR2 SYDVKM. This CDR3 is CASSLAGVYGYTF. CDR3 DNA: TGTGCCAGCAGTTTAGCAGGGGTCTATGGCTACACCTTC.

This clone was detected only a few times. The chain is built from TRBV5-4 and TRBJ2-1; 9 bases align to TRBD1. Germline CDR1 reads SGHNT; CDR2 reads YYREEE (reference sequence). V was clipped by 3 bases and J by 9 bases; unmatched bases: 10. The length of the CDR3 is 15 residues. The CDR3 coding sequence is TGTGCCAGCAGCTCACCGGGACAGGGAGTCGGTGAGCAGTTCTTC. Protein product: CASSSPGQGVGEQFF.

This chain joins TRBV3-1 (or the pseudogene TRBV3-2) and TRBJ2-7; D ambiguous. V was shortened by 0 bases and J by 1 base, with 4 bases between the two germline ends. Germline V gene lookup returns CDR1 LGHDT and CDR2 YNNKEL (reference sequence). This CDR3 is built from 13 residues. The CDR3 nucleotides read TGTGCCAGCAGCCAAGAATCTTCCTACGAGCAGTACTTC. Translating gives CASSQESSYEQYF.

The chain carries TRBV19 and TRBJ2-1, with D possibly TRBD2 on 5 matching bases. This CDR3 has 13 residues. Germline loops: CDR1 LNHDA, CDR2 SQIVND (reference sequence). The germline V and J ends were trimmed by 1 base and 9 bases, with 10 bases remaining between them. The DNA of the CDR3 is TGTGCCAGTAGTATAGTAAGGGAGAGTGAGCAGTTCTTC. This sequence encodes CASSIVRESEQFF.

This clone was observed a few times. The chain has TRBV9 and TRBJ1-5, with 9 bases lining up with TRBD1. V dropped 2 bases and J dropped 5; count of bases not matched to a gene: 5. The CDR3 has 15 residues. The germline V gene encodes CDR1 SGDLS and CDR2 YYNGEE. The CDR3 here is CASSVGGQGYQPQHF. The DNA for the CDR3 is TGTGCCAGCAGCGTTGGGGGACAGGGTTATCAGCCCCAGCATTTT.

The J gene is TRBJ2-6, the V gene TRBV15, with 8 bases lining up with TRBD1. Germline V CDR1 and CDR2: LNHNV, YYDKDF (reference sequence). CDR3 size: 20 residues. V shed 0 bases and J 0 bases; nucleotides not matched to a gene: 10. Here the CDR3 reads CATSRDVLTGDHSGANVLTF. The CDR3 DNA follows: TGTGCCACCAGCAGAGATGTGTTGACAGGGGACCACTCTGGGGCCAACGTCCTGACTTTC.

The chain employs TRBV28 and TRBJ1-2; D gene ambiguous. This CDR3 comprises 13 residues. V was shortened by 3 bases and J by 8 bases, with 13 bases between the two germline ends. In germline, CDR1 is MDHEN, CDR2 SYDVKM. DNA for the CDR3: TGTGCCAGCAGTTTTGGGAGGGCAGACGGCTACACCTTC. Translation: CASSFGRADGYTF.

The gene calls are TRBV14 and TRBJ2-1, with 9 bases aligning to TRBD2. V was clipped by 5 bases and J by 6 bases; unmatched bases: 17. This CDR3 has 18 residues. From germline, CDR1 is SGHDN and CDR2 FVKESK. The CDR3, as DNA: TGTGCCAGCAGCGCACTCGCTAGCGGGGATGACGTCGGCAATGAGCAGTTCTTC. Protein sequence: CASSALASGDDVGNEQFF. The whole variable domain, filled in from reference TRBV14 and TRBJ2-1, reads EAGVTQFPSHSVIEKGQTVTLRCDPISGHDNLYWYRRVMGKEIKFLLHFVKESKQDESGMPNNRFLAERTGGTYSTLKVQPAELEDSGVYFCASSALASGDDVGNEQFFGPGTRLTVL.

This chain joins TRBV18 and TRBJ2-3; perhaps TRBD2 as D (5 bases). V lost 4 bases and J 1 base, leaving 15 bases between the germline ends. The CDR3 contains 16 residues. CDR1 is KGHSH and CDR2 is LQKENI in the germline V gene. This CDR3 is CASSQTGNGGTDTQYF. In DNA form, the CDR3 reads TGTGCCAGCTCACAGACGGGGAACGGAGGCACAGATACGCAGTATTTT.

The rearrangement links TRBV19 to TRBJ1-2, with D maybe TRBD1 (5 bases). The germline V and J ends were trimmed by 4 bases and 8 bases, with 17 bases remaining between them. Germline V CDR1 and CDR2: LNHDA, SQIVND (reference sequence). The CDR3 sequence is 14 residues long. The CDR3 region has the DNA TGTGCCAGTAGTACACGACAGCAGCGCCGGGGCTACACCTTC. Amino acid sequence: CASSTRQQRRGYTF.

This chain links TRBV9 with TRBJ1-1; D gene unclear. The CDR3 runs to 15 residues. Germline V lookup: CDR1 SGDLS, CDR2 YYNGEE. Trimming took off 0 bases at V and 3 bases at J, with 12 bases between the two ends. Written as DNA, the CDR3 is TGTGCCAGCAGCGTAGGGCCCAGATTGGACACTGAAGCTTTCTTT. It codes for CASSVGPRLDTEAFF.